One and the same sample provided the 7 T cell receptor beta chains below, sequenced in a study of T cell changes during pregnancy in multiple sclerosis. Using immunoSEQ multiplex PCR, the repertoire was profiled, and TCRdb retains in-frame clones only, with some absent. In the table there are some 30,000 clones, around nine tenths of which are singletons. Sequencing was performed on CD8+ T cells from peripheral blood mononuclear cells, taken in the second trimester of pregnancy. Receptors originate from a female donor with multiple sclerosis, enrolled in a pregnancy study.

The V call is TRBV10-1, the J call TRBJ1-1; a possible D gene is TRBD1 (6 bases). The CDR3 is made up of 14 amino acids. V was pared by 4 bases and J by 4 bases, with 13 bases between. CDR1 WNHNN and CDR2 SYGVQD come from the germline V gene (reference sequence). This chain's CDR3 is CASSGQVPGTEAFF. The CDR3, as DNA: TGCGCCAGCAGTGGACAGGTTCCGGGCACTGAAGCTTTCTTT.

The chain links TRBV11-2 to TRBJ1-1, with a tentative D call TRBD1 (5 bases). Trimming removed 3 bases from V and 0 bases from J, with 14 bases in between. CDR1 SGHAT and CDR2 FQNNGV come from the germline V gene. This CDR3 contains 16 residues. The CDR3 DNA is TGTGCCAGCAGCTTGGGCCCGGGACTCCTGAACACTGAAGCTTTCTTT. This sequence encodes CASSLGPGLLNTEAFF.

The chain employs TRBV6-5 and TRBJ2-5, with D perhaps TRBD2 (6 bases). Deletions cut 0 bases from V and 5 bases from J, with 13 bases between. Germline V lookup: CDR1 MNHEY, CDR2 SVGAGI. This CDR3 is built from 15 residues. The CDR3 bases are TGTGCCAGCAGTTACTCGGAGGGGTTGGGCGAGACCCAGTACTTC. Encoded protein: CASSYSEGLGETQYF.

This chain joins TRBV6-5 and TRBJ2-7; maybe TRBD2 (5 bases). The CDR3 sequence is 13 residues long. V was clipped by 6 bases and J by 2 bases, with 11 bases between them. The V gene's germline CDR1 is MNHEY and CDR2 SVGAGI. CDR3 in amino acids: CASSSGIPYEQYF. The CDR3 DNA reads TGTGCCAGCAGCTCCGGGATTCCCTACGAGCAGTACTTC.

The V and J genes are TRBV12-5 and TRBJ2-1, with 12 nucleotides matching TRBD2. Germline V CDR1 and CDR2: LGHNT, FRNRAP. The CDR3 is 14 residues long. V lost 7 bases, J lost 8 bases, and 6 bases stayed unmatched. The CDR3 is CASASSGRGDEQFF. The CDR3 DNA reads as TGTGCTAGTGCTTCTAGCGGGAGGGGTGATGAGCAGTTCTTC.

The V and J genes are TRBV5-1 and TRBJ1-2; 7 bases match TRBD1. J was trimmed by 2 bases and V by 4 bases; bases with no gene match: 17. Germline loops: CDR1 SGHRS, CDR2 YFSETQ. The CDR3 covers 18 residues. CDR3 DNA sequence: TGCGCCAGCAGCCCGGAAATCCGGACAGGATATCCCAACTATGGCTACACCTTC. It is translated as CASSPEIRTGYPNYGYTF.

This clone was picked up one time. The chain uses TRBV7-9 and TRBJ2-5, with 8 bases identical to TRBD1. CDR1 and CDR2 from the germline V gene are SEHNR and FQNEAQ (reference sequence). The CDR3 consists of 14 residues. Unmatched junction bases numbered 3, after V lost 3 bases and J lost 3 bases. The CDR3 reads CASSLGTGEETQYF. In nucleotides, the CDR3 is TGTGCCAGCAGCTTGGGGACAGGAGAAGAGACCCAGTACTTC.